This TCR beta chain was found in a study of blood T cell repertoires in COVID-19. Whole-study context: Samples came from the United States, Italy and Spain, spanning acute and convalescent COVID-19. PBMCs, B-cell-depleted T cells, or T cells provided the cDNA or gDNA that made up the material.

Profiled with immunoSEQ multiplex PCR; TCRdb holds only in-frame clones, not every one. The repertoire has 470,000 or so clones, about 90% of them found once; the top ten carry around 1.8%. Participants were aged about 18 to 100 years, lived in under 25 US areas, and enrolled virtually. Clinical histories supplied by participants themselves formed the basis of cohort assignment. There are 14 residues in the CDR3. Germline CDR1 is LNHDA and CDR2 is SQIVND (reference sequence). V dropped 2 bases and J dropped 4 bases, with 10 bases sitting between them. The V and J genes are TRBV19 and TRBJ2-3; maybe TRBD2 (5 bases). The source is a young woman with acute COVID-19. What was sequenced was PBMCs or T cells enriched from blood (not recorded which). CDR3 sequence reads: CASSIRRAADTQYF. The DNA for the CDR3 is TGTGCCAGTAGTATAAGGCGGGCCGCAGATACGCAGTATTTT.